A selection of T cell receptor beta chains follows, all from one sample in a study of T cells in Graves' hyperthyroidism and ophthalmopathy. MiXCR was run by TCRdb on the multiplex PCR reads, yielding one entry per CDR3 protein. Of 370,000 or so distinct CDR3 sequences listed, about 15% are singletons. What was sequenced was blood. The receptors derive from a young woman with Graves' hyperthyroidism that later progressed to Graves' ophthalmopathy. Each CDR3 is given with its conserved first and last residue.

V gene	J gene	CDR3 protein
TRBV20-1	TRBJ2-1	CSARDVNEQFF
TRBV12-3/TRBV12-4	TRBJ1-6	CASTPEGRVNSPLHF
TRBV3-1	TRBJ1-1	CASSQEIRWAEAFF
TRBV29-1	TRBJ1-2	CSVRRGDYGYTF
TRBV12-3/TRBV12-4	TRBJ2-1	CASTRTSGSPYNEQFF
TRBV28	TRBJ2-7	CASSLLFEGDYEQYF
TRBV11-3	TRBJ1-5	CASSVWGDQPQHF
TRBV2	TRBJ2-3	CASSDNTDTQYF
TRBV6-1	TRBJ2-1	CASSSSQGVYLNEQFF
TRBV5-1	TRBJ2-5	CASSSRDTRETQYF
TRBV5-1	TRBJ1-1	CASSLGSEMNTEAFF
TRBV20-1	TRBJ2-3	CSASRASGSTDTQYF
TRBV6-5	TRBJ2-5	CASSYSGGKETQYF
TRBV4-3	TRBJ1-4	CASSPDRDRSPTNEKLFF
TRBV7-9	TRBJ2-5	CASSGDRLETQYF
TRBV20-1	TRBJ2-7	CSARESGGGYEQYF
TRBV28	TRBJ1-1	CASSAPGQGFTEAFF
TRBV10-3	TRBJ2-1	CAISRQGSYNEQFF
TRBV2	TRBJ1-5	CASSPGQTYQPQHF
TRBV28	TRBJ2-3	CASSPSGLGGRDTQYF
TRBV28	TRBJ1-1	CASSFPGQAPRATEAFF
TRBV2	TRBJ1-2	CARRGVYGYIF
TRBV24-1	TRBJ2-2	CATSDRRAVGELFF
TRBV28	TRBJ2-2	CASSSAATGELFF
TRBV6-1	TRBJ1-5	CASRRGTGDRSNQPQHF
TRBV27	TRBJ1-5	CASSLSARQPQHF
TRBV29-1	TRBJ1-1	CSVDPFVTEAFF
TRBV5-4	TRBJ2-1	CASSLGTGGVNEQFF
TRBV5-1	TRBJ1-1	CASSFEGPNTEAFF
TRBV7-9	TRBJ1-6	CASSPSSGFLHF
TRBV3-1	TRBJ2-2	CASSQPFLAATGELFF
TRBV28	TRBJ1-5	CASSIRRVHQPQHF
TRBV11-2	TRBJ2-5	CASSLDYAGTQYF
TRBV15	TRBJ2-5	CAATGASETKETQYF
TRBV2	TRBJ1-6	CASKLAPGNSPLHF
TRBV5-1	TRBJ2-6	CASSLTGAGGANVLTF
TRBV9	TRBJ2-7	CASSASGTSGEQYF
TRBV6-1	TRBJ2-7	CASSPGFFAGAYEQYF
TRBV7-9	TRBJ2-1	CASSAASGSYNEQFF
TRBV20-1	TRBJ2-7	CSASGDRDLYEQYF
TRBV20-1	TRBJ2-7	CSASPGPSSYEQYF
TRBV20-1	TRBJ2-7	CSARAPYEQYF
TRBV7-8	TRBJ1-1	CASSLFYRGGNTEAFF
TRBV27	TRBJ2-5	CASSPRTSGSSLGTQYF
TRBV18	TRBJ2-5	CASSPGQRQQETQYF
TRBV7-3	TRBJ2-1	CASSSIPGGGGASYNEQFF
TRBV30	TRBJ2-7	CAWTQGAGEQYF
TRBV20-1	TRBJ2-7	CSAEGRDRVTYEQYF
TRBV28	TRBJ2-5	CASSSSGTGEETQYF
TRBV2	TRBJ1-2	CASSVSPPRLANTF
TRBV2	TRBJ1-6	CASRKGLSPLHF
TRBV20-1	TRBJ2-2	CSARVADRGELFF
TRBV20-1	TRBJ1-5	CSAGETTRGSQHF
TRBV12-5	TRBJ2-7	CASGLSSGLAGGEQYF
TRBV30	TRBJ2-2	CAWSILESGELFF
TRBV20-1	TRBJ2-3	CSARVAGGTDTQYF
TRBV5-1	TRBJ2-3	CASSLAGVEDTQYF
TRBV2	TRBJ1-1	CASSTGKAFF
TRBV18	TRBJ1-1	CASSPGLGKNTEAFF
TRBV7-9	TRBJ2-7	CASSLAPYYEQYF